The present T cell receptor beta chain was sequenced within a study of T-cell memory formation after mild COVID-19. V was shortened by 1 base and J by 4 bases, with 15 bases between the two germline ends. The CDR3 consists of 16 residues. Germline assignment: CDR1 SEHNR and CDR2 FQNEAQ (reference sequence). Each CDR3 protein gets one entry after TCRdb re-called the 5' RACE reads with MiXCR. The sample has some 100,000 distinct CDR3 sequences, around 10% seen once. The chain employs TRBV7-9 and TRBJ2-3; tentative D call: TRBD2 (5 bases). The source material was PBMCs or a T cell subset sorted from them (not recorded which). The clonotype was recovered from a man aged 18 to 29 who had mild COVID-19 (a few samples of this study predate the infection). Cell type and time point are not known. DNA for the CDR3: TGTGCCAGCAGCTTAGTGCCAAGCAGCGGAGCAGATACGCAGTATTTT. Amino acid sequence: CASSLVPSSGADTQYF.